The clone carrying this TCR beta chain was detected ten times or more. The antigen is undetermined. Separate cDNA molecules each had unique molecular identifiers attached to them. TCRdb reprocessed the 5' RACE reads with MiXCR, giving one entry per CDR3 protein. This table has about 25,000 distinct CDR3 sequences, roughly 6% appearing once. The germline V and J ends were trimmed by 3 bases and 11 bases, with 16 bases remaining between them. This CDR3 has 13 amino acids. The sample originates from a study of early T cells in non-severe SARS-CoV-2 infection. Findings and caveats of the study: Matching with VDJdb favored anti-spike CD8 responses (missing private and CD4 specificities).

The sequence derives from an adult who was a healthcare worker with PCR-confirmed SARS-CoV-2 infection or an uninfected control (not recorded which). Material for sequencing was whole blood. The chain combines TRBV12-3 or TRBV12-4 with TRBJ1-1; D might be TRBD1 (6 bases). CDR3 in amino acids: CASSLFVGAGAFF. CDR3 sequence (DNA): TGTGCCAGCAGTTTGTTTGTGGGGGCCGGGGCTTTCTTT.